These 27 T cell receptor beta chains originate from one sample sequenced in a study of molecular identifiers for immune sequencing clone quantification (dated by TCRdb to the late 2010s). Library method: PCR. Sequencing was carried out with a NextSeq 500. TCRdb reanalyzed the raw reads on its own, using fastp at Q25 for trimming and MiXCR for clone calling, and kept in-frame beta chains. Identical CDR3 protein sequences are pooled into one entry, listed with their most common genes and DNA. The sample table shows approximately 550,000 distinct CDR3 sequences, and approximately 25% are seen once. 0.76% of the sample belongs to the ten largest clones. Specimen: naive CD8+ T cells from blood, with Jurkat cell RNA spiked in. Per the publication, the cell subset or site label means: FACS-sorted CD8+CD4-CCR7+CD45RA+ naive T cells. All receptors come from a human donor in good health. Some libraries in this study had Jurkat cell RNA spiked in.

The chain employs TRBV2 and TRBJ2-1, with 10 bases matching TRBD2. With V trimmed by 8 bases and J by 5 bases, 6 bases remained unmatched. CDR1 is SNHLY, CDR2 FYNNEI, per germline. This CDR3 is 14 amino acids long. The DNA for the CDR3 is TGTGCCAGCGTCTCGCTAGCGGGAGACAATGAGCAGTTCTTC. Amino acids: CASVSLAGDNEQFF.

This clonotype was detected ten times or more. CDR3 sequence reads: CASSPPTGEQYF. CDR3 bases: TGTGCCAGCAGCCCACCCACGGGGGAGCAGTACTTC. The chain recombines TRBV6-5 with TRBJ2-7; possible D gene TRBD2, 5 bases. V lost 6 bases, J lost 7 bases, and 13 bases lay in between. Looked up from germline, CDR1 is MNHEY and CDR2 is SVGAGI. This CDR3 has 12 residues.

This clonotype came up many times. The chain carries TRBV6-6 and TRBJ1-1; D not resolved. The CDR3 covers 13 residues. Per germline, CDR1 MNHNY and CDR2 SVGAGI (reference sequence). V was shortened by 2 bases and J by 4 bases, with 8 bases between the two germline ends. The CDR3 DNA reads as TGTGCCAGCAGTTACGGGGTACCCACTGAAGCTTTCTTT. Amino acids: CASSYGVPTEAFF.

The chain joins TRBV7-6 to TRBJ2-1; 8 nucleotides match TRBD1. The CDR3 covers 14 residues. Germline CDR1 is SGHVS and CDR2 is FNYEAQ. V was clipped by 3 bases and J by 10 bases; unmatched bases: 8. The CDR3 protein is CASSFGRTGTEQFF. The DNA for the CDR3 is TGTGCCAGCAGCTTTGGCCGGACAGGGACCGAGCAGTTCTTC. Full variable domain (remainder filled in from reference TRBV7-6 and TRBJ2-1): GAGVSQSPRYKVTKRGQDVALRCDPISGHVSLYWYRQALGQGPEFLTYFNYEAQQDKSGLPNDRFSAERPEGSISTLTIQRTEQRDSAMYRCASSFGRTGTEQFFGPGTRLTVL.

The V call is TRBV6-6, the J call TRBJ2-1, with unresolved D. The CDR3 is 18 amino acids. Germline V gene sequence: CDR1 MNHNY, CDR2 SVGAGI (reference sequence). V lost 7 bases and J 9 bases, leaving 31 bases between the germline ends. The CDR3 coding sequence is TGTGCCAGCAATCCTACAGAGGCTGGGCTTCCAAGTCATGGTGAGCAGTTCTTC. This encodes CASNPTEAGLPSHGEQFF.

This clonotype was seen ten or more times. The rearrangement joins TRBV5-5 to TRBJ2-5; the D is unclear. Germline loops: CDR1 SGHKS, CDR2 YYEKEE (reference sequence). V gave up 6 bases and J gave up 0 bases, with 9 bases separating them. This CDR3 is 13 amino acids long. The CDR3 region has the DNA TGTGCCAGCACCGACCCAAACCAAGAGACCCAGTACTTC. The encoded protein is CASTDPNQETQYF.

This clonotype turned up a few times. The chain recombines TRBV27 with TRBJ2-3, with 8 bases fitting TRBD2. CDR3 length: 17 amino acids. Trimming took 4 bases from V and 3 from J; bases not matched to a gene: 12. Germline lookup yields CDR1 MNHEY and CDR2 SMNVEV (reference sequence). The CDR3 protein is CASSWFWGTSGTDTQYF. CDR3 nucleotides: TGTGCCAGCAGTTGGTTCTGGGGGACTAGTGGGACAGATACGCAGTATTTT.

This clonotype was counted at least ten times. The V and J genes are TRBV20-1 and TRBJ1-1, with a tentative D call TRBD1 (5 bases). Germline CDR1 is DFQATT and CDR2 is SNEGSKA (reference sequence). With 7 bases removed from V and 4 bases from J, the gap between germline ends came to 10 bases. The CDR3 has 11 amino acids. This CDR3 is CSGGVGTEAFF. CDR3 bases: TGCAGTGGGGGGGTAGGCACTGAAGCTTTCTTT.

CDR3 nucleotide sequence: TGTGCCAGCAGCTTAGGTTCAGAGAAGCAGTACTTC. Protein product: CASSLGSEKQYF. The rearrangement joins TRBV7-9 to TRBJ2-7; D call uncertain. Germline V gives CDR1 SEHNR, CDR2 FQNEAQ (reference sequence). The CDR3 covers 12 residues. The germline V and J ends were trimmed by 1 base and 8 bases, with 9 bases remaining between them.

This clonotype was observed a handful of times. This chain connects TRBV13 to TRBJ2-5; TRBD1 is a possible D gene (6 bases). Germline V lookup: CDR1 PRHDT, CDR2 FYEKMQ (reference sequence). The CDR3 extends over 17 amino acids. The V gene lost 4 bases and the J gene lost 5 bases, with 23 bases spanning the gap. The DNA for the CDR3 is TGTGCCAGCAGCTCGCAACAAATCCGGGACACTGGGGAGACCCAGTACTTC. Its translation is CASSSQQIRDTGETQYF.

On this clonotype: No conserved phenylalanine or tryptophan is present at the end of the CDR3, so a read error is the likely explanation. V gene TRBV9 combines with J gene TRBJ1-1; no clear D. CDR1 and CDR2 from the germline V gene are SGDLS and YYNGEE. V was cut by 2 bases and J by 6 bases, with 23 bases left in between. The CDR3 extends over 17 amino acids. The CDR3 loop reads CASSVRGISPLDPEAFL. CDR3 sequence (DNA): TGTGCCAGCAGCGTGCGAGGGATTTCGCCCCTGGATCCTGAAGCTTTCTTA.

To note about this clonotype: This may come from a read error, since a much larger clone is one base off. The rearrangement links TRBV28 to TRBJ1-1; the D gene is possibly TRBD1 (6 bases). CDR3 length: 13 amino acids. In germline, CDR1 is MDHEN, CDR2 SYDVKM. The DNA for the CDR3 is TGTGCCAGCAGTTTGACAGGATATACTGAAGCTCTCTTT. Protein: CASSLTGYTEALF.

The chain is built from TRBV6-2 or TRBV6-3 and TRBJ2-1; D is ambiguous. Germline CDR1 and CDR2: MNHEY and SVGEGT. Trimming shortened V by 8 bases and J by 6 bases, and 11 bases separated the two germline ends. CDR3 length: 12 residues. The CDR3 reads CASDDAVNEQFF. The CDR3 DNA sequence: TGTGCCAGCGATGACGCGGTCAATGAGCAGTTCTTC.

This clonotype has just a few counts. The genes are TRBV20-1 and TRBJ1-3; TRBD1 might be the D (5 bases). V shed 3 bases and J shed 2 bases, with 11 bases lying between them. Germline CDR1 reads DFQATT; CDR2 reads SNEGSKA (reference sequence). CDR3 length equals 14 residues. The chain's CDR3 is CSASTGDPGNTIYF. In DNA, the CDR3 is TGCAGTGCTAGTACAGGAGACCCTGGAAACACCATATATTTT.

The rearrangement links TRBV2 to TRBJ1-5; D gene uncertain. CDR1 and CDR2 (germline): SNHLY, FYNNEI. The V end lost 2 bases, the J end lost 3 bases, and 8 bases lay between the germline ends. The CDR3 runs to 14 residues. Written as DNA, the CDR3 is TGTGCCAGCAGTGAAAGACGAACCAATCAGCCCCAGCATTTT. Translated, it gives CASSERRTNQPQHF.

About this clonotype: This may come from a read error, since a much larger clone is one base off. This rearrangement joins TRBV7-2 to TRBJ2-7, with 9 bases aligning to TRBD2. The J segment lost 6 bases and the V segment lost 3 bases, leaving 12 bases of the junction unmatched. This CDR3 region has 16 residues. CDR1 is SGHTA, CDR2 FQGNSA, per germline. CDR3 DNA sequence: TGTGCCAGCAGCTTGCCCCCGGGACTAGCCCCCCCCGAGCAGTACTTC. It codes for CASSLPPGLAPPEQYF.

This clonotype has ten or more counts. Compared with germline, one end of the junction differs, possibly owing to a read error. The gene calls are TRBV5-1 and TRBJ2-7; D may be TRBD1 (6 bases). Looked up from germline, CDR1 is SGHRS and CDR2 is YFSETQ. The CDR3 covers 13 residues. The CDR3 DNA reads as TGTGCCAGCAGCCCAGGGGTTGGGTACGAGCAGTACTTC. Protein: CASSPGVGYEQYF.

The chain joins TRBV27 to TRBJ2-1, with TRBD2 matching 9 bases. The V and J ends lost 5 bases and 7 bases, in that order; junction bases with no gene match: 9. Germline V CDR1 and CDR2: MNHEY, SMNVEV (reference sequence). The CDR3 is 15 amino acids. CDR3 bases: TGTGCCAGCAGTCCGCTAGCGGGGTCTCCGAATGAGCAGTTCTTC. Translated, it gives CASSPLAGSPNEQFF.

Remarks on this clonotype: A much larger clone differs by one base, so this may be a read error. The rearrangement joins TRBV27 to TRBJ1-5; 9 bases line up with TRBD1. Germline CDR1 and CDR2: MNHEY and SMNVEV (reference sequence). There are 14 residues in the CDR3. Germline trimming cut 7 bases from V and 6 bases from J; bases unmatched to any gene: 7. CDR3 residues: CASKTGTGPQPQHF. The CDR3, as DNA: TGTGCCAGCAAAACCGGGACAGGGCCTCAGCCCCAGCATTTT.

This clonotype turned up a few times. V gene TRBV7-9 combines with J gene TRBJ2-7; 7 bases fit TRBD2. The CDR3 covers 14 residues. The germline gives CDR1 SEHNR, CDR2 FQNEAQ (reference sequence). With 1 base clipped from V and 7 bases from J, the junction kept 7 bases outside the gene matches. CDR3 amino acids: CASSLGGGFQEQYF. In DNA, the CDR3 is TGTGCCAGCAGCTTAGGGGGGGGGTTCCAGGAGCAGTACTTC.

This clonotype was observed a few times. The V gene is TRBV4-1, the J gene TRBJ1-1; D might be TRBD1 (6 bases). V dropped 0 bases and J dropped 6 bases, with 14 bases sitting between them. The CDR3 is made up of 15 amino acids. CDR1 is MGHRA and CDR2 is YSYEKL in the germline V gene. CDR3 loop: CASSQEQGSIAEAFF. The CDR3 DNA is TGCGCCAGCAGCCAAGAACAGGGATCGATTGCTGAAGCTTTCTTT.

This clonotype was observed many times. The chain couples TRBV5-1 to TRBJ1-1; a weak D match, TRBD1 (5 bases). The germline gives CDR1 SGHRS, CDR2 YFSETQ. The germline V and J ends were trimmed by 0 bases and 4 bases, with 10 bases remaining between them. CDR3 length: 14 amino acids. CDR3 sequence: CASSLERGGTEAFF. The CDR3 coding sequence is TGCGCCAGCAGCTTGGAGCGCGGGGGCACTGAAGCTTTCTTT.

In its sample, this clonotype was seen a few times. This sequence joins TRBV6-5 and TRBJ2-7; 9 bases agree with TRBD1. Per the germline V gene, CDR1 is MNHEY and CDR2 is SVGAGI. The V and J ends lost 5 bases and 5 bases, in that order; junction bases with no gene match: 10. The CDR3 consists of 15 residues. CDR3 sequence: CASSRAGTGSDEQYF. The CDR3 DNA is TGTGCCAGCAGTAGAGCCGGGACAGGGTCTGACGAGCAGTACTTC.

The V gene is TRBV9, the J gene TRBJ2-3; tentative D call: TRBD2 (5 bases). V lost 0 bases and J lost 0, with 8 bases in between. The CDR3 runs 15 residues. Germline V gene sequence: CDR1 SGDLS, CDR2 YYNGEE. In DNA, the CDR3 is TGTGCCAGCAGCGTAGGGACTCTTAGCACAGATACGCAGTATTTT. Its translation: CASSVGTLSTDTQYF.

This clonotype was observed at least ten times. The CDR3 DNA reads TGTGCCAGCAGCTTGGGGGCTAGCGCCATCTACGAGCAGTACTTC. This gives the protein CASSLGASAIYEQYF. The rearrangement joins TRBV7-9 to TRBJ2-7; either TRBD1 or TRBD2 may fit D (6 bases each). In germline, CDR1 is SEHNR, CDR2 FQNEAQ (reference sequence). Deletions cut 3 bases from V and 3 bases from J, with 15 bases between. The CDR3 is made up of 15 amino acids.

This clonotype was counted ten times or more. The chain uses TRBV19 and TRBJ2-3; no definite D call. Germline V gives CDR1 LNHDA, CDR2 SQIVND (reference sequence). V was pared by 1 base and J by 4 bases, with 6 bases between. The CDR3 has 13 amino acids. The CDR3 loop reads CASSIVPADTQYF. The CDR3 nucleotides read TGTGCCAGTAGTATAGTACCGGCAGATACGCAGTATTTT.

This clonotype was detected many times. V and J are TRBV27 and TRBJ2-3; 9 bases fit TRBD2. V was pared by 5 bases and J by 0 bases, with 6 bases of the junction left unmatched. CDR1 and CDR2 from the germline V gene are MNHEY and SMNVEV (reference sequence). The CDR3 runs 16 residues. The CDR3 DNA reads TGTGCCAGCAGTCCAATAGCGGGAGTAAGCACAGATACGCAGTATTTT. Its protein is CASSPIAGVSTDTQYF.